The 14 T cell receptor beta chains below were found in one sample sequenced in a study of T cell changes during pregnancy in multiple sclerosis. Generated by immunoSEQ multiplex PCR, the TCRdb table keeps only in-frame clones and is missing some. Of 50,000 to 65,000 clones in the sample, 80% to 95% are singletons; the top ten hold 5.5% to 7%. Here the sequenced sample was peripheral blood, taken in the third trimester of pregnancy. Every receptor here comes from a female donor in good health, enrolled as a control in a pregnancy study.

V usage is TRBV7-2 and J usage is TRBJ1-2; unclear D gene. The CDR3 runs to 14 residues. The germline CDR1 and CDR2 sequences are SGHTA and FQGNSA. Trimming stripped 5 bases from V and 8 bases from J, with 18 bases between. The CDR3 DNA reads as TGTGCCAGCAGCCCCGCCGGGCGGGGATCGGGCTACACCTTC. Encoded protein: CASSPAGRGSGYTF.

This clone was recorded a few times. The V call is TRBV5-4, the J call TRBJ2-7; possible D gene TRBD1, 5 bases. Trimming removed 4 bases at V and 0 bases at J, with 17 bases between. This CDR3 region has 16 residues. Germline assignment: CDR1 SGHNT and CDR2 YYREEE (reference sequence). DNA of the CDR3: TGTGCCAGCAGCCTATTCATGAACAGGAGCTCCTACGAGCAGTACTTC. It codes for CASSLFMNRSSYEQYF.

This rearrangement joins TRBV10-3 to TRBJ2-2; tentatively, D is TRBD1 (6 bases). Trimming shortened V by 6 bases and J by 3 bases, and 14 bases separated the two germline ends. In germline, CDR1 is ENHRY, CDR2 SYGVKD. This CDR3 spans 15 amino acids. The DNA of the CDR3 is TGTGCCATCAGCTTACAGGGCTTGCACACCGGGGAGCTGTTTTTT. Translated, it gives CAISLQGLHTGELFF.

This chain joins TRBV11-2 and TRBJ1-2; tentatively, D is TRBD1 (6 bases). V was trimmed by 0 bases and J by 0 bases, leaving 8 bases between them. This CDR3 region has 15 residues. CDR1 is SGHAT, CDR2 FQNNGV, per germline. The CDR3 region is CASSLDDRTNYGYTF. The CDR3 coding sequence is TGTGCCAGCAGCTTAGATGACAGGACTAACTATGGCTACACCTTC.

Of note for this clone: Its ends do not fully match the called genes, so a read error is possible. The V gene is TRBV9, the J gene TRBJ1-6; 9 positions match TRBD1. Germline CDR1 SGDLS, CDR2 YYNGEE. This CDR3 spans 15 amino acids. In DNA form, the CDR3 reads TGTGCCAGCAGCGTAGGGACAGGGGTTAATTCGCCCCTCCACTTT. Translation gives CASSVGTGVNSPLHF.

The chain carries TRBV10-2 and TRBJ2-7, with a weak D call TRBD1 (6 bases). CDR1 and CDR2 from the germline V gene are WSHSY and SAAADI. The CDR3 contains 14 residues. Trimming cost V 2 bases and J 5 bases, with 13 bases left between them. The CDR3 DNA reads TGCGCCAGCAGTGAGGCTGGACAGCTGAACGAGCAGTACTTC. The encoded protein is CASSEAGQLNEQYF.

V gene TRBV5-6 combines with J gene TRBJ2-1; possibly TRBD1 for D (6 bases). Germline-derived CDR1 and CDR2 are SGHDT and YYEEEE. This CDR3 comprises 15 residues. Trimming took off 0 bases at V and 4 bases at J, with 11 bases between the two ends. CDR3 nucleotides: TGTGCCAGCAGCTTGGGGACAGCCACATACAATGAGCAGTTCTTC. Its translation: CASSLGTATYNEQFF.

This chain links TRBV10-3 with TRBJ1-5; no clear D. V shed 2 bases and J shed 4 bases, with 9 bases lying between them. Germline V CDR1 and CDR2: ENHRY, SYGVKD. CDR3 size: 14 residues. The CDR3 is CAISETQNNQPQHF. The CDR3 nucleotides are TGTGCCATCAGTGAGACACAAAATAATCAGCCCCAGCATTTT.

This chain joins TRBV11-3 and TRBJ2-1; TRBD2 agrees at 11 bases. CDR1 and CDR2 from the germline V gene are SGHNT and YENEEA. There are 15 residues in the CDR3. V shed 7 bases and J 3 bases; nucleotides not matched to a gene: 5. The CDR3 sequence: CASTPGLADYNEQFF. CDR3 in DNA: TGTGCCAGCACCCCGGGACTAGCGGACTACAATGAGCAGTTCTTC.

This chain connects TRBV4-1 to TRBJ1-5; 9 bases match TRBD1. The CDR3 extends over 15 amino acids. Germline CDR1 MGHRA, CDR2 YSYEKL. Trimming removed 1 base from V and 5 bases from J; junction bases left unmatched: 3. The CDR3 is CASSQARTGDQPQHF. CDR3 bases: TGCGCCAGCAGCCAAGCTCGGACAGGGGATCAGCCCCAGCATTTT.

The V gene is TRBV5-6, the J gene TRBJ1-2; 7 bases agree with TRBD1. Germline V gene data show CDR1 as SGHDT and CDR2 as YYEEEE. The CDR3 length is 14 residues. V lost 4 bases and J lost 5; bases outside the gene matches: 8. CDR3 loop: CASSQRQGPYGYTF. CDR3 sequence (DNA): TGTGCCAGCAGCCAACGACAGGGCCCTTATGGCTACACCTTC.

This clone is categorized as medium-sized. This chain links TRBV5-6 with TRBJ2-7; 9 bases match TRBD1. Per germline, CDR1 SGHDT and CDR2 YYEEEE. V shed 0 bases and J 4 bases; nucleotides not matched to a gene: 2. The length of the CDR3 is 14 residues. The CDR3 region is CASSLVGTGYEQYF. CDR3 coding DNA: TGTGCCAGCAGCTTGGTGGGGACAGGGTACGAGCAGTACTTC.

V usage is TRBV6-6 and J usage is TRBJ2-7; a weak D match, TRBD2 (5 bases). From germline, CDR1 is MNHNY and CDR2 SVGAGI (reference sequence). The CDR3 contains 14 residues. Deletions cut 7 bases from V and 0 bases from J, with 13 bases between. DNA for the CDR3: TGTGCCAGCAATCGGGCGGGTAGCTCCTACGAGCAGTACTTC. Protein: CASNRAGSSYEQYF.

The V gene is TRBV5-1, the J gene TRBJ2-2; 7 bases line up with TRBD1. Per germline, CDR1 SGHRS and CDR2 YFSETQ. The V gene end was trimmed by 7 bases and the J gene end by 4 bases; junction bases not matched to a gene: 10. The CDR3 runs to 15 residues. In DNA, the CDR3 is TGCGCCAGCGAGCAAGGGGGCGCGACCACCGGGGAGCTGTTTTTT. Translating gives CASEQGGATTGELFF.